The T cell receptor beta chain described here comes from a study of stem cell transplantation in POMP-related autoinflammatory disease. The CDR3 is made up of 15 amino acids. Trimming took 6 bases from V and 2 from J; bases not matched to a gene: 4. In germline, CDR1 is MNHEY, CDR2 SVGAGI. Sequencing was performed with immunoSEQ multiplex PCR; in TCRdb, only in-frame clones are kept and a portion is missing. The data show more than 25,000 clones, around nine tenths seen once. The sequence was collected from a human donor with POMP-related autoinflammation and immune dysregulation (PRAID). The chain links TRBV6-5 to TRBJ2-6; 7 bases align to TRBD2. Source: CD4+ T cells from PBMCs, taken before stem cell transplantation. The CDR3 loop reads CASSARGAGANVLTF. The CDR3 nucleotides are TGTGCCAGCAGCGCACGGGGGGCTGGGGCCAACGTCCTGACTTTC.